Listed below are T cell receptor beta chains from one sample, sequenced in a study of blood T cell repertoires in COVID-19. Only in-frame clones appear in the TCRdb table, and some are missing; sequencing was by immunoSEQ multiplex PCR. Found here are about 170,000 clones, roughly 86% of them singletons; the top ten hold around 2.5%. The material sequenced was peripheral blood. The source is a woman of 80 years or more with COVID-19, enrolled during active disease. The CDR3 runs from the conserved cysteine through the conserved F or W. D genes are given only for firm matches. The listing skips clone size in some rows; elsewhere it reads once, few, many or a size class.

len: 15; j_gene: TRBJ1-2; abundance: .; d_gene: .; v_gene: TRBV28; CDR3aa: CASSLLGSSLYGYTF; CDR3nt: TGTGCCAGCAGTCTATTAGGTAGCAGCCTCTATGGCTACACCTTC
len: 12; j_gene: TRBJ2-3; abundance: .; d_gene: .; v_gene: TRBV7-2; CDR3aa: CASSLVQGTQYF; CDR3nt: TGTGCCAGCAGCTTAGTTCAGGGTACGCAGTATTTT
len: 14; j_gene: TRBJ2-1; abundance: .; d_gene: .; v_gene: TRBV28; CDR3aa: CASSSYTGYNEQFF; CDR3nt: TGTGCCAGCAGTTCGTATACCGGGTACAATGAGCAGTTCTTC
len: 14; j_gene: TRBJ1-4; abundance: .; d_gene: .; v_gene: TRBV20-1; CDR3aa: CSASFGAGGEKLFF; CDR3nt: TGCAGTGCTAGTTTTGGGGCCGGGGGAGAAAAACTGTTTTTT
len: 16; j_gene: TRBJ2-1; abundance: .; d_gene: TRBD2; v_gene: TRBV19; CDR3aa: CASSRGLAGGSVEQFF; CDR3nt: TGTGCCAGTAGTAGGGGACTAGCGGGAGGAAGTGTTGAGCAGTTCTTC
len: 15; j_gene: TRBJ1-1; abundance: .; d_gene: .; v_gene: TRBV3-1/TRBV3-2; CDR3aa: CASSQGLGLGTEAFF; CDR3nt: TGTGCCAGCAGCCAAGGGCTGGGGCTCGGCACTGAAGCTTTCTTT
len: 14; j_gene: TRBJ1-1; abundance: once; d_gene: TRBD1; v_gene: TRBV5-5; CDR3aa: CASSWGQGNTEAFF; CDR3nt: TGTGCCAGCAGCTGGGGACAGGGGAACACTGAAGCTTTCTTT
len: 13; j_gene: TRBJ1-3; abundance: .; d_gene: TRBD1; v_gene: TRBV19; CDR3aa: CASGDSSGNTIYF; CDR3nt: TGTGCCAGTGGGGACAGCTCTGGAAACACCATATATTTT
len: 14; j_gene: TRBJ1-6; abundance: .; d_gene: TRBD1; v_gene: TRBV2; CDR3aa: CASSGDRVGSPLHF; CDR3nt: TGTGCCAGCAGTGGGGACAGAGTTGGGTCACCCCTCCACTTT
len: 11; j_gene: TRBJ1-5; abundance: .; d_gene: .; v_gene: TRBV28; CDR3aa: CASSPSQPQHF; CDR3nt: TGTGCCAGCAGTCCCTCACAACCCCAGCATTTT
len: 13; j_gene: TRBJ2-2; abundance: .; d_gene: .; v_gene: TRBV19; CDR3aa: CASRGQNTGELFF; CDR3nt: TGTGCCAGCCGCGGACAGAACACCGGGGAGCTGTTTTTT
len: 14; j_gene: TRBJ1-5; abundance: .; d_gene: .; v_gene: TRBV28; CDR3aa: CASTLSGNNQPQHF; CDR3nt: TGTGCCAGCACCCTCTCAGGGAACAATCAGCCCCAGCATTTT
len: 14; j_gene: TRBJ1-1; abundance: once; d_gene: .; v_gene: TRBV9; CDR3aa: CASSVDHGSTEAFF; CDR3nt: TGTGCCAGCAGCGTAGACCATGGGAGCACTGAAGCTTTCTTT
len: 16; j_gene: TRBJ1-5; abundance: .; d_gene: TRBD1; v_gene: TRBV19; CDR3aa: CASSETGTGIYQPQHF; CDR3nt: TGTGCCAGTAGCGAGACCGGGACAGGGATTTATCAGCCCCAGCATTTT
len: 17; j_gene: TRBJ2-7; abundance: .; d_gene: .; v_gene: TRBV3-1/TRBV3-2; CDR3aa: CASSRISGRTLSYEQYF; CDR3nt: TGTGCCAGCAGCCGTATAAGCGGACGGACCCTATCCTACGAGCAGTACTTC
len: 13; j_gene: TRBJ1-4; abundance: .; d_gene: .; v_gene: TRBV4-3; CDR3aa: CASSQAINEKLFF; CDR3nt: TGCGCCAGCAGCCAAGCTATTAATGAAAAACTGTTTTTT
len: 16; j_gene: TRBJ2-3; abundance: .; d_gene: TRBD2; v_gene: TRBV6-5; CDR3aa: CASSYAGGRASDTQYF; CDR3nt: TGTGCCAGCAGTTACGCTGGCGGGAGGGCGTCAGATACGCAGTATTTT
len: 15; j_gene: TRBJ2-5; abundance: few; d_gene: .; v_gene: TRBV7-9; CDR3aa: CASSLAGTREETQYF; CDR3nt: TGTGCCAGCAGCTTAGCCGGGACCCGGGAGGAGACCCAGTACTTC
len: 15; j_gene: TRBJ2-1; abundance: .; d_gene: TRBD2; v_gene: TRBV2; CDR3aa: CASSPGTSSYNEQFF; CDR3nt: TGTGCCAGCAGTCCGGGGACTAGCAGCTACAATGAGCAGTTCTTC
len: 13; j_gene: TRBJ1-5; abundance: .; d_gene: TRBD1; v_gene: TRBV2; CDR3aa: CASSGDRTQPQHF; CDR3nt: TGTGCCAGCAGTGGGGACAGGACACAGCCCCAGCATTTT
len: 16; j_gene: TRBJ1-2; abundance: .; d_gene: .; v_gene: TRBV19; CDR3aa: CASSFSFRASYEGYTF; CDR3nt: TGTGCCAGTAGCTTCTCTTTCAGGGCTAGTTACGAAGGCTACACCTTC
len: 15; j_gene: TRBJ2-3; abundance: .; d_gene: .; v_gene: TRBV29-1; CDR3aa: CSFEGSLPFTDTQYF; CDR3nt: TGCAGCTTTGAGGGCAGTCTACCCTTCACAGATACGCAGTATTTT
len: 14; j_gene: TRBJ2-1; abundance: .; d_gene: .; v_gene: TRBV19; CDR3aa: CASSTQGLAGEQFF; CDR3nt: TGTGCCAGTAGTACCCAGGGATTGGCAGGTGAGCAGTTCTTC
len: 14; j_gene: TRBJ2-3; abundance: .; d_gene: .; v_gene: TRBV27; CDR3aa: CASSLGDNRDTQYF; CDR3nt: TGTGCCAGCAGTTTAGGGGACAATCGCGATACGCAGTATTTT
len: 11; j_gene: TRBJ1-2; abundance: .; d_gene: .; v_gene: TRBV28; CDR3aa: CASSGGYGYTF; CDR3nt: TGTGCCAGCAGTGGAGGATATGGCTACACCTTC
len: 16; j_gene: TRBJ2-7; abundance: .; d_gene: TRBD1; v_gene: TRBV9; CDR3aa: CASSVQDNRGMNEQYF; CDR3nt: TGTGCCAGCAGCGTACAAGACAACAGGGGGATGAACGAGCAGTACTTC
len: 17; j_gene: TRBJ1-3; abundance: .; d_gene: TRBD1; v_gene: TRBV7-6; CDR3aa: CASSPTWTGSAGNTIYF; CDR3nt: TGTGCCAGCAGCCCGACATGGACAGGGAGCGCCGGAAACACCATATATTTT
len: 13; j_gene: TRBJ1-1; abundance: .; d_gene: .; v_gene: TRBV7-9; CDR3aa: CASSLRQATEAFF; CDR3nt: TGTGCCAGCAGCCTAAGGCAGGCCACTGAAGCTTTCTTT
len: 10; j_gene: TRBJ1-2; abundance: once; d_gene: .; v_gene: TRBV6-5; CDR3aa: CATVSYGYTF; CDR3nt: TGTGCCACCGTTAGCTATGGCTACACCTTC
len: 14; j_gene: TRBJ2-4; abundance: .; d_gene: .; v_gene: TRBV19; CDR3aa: CASSTGRGTNIQYF; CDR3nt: TGTGCCAGTAGTACGGGCCGGGGAACTAACATTCAGTACTTC
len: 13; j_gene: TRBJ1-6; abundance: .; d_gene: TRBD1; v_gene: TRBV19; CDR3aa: CASARGQDSPLHF; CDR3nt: TGTGCCAGTGCGAGGGGGCAGGATTCACCCCTCCACTTT
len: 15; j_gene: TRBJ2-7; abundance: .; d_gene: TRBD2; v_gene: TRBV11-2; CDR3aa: CASSLERGGFYEQYF; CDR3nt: TGTGCCAGCAGCTTAGAACGGGGGGGATTCTACGAGCAGTACTTC
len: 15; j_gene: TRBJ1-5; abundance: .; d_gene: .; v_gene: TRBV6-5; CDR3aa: CASNGGLYSNQPQHF; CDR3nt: TGTGCCAGCAACGGGGGGCTGTATAGCAATCAGCCCCAGCATTTT
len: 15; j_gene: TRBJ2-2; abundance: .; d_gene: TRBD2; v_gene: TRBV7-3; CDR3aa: CASSPGGLVGGELFF; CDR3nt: TGTGCCAGCAGCCCGGGGGGGCTAGTCGGCGGGGAGCTGTTTTTT
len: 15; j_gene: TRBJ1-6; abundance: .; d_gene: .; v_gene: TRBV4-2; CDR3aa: CASSQANRNNSPLHF; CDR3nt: TGTGCCAGCAGCCAAGCCAACAGGAATAATTCACCCCTCCACTTT
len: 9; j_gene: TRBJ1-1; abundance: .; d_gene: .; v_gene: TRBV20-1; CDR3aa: CSASPGAFF; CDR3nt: TGCAGTGCTAGTCCGGGGGCTTTCTTT
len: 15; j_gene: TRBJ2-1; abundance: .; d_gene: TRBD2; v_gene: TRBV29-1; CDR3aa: CSVDRAGAPYNEQFF; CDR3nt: TGCAGCGTTGACCGGGCGGGAGCACCCTACAATGAGCAGTTCTTC